Below, 7 T cell receptor beta chains from the same sample are listed, as sequenced in a study of cytomegalovirus exposure and HLA in healthy donors. PCR employed 60 Vbeta and 13 Jbeta primers. Only in-frame clones appear in the TCRdb table, and some are missing; sequencing was by immunoSEQ multiplex PCR. The table has about 140,000 clones, roughly a tenth seen once. The sequenced sample was PBMCs. The receptors were sampled from a male donor in good health and CMV-seronegative.

In this sample, this clone turned up a few times. The V and J genes are TRBV27 and TRBJ1-1; D is perhaps TRBD1 (6 bases). Trimming left V 6 bases short and J 5 bases short, with 16 bases between. The CDR3 consists of 14 residues. The V gene's germline CDR1 is MNHEY and CDR2 SMNVEV (reference sequence). This chain's CDR3 is CASSYVQGFTEAFF. CDR3 in DNA: TGTGCCAGCAGCTATGTACAGGGATTTACTGAAGCTTTCTTT.

This clone has a handful of counts. V gene TRBV7-9 combines with J gene TRBJ2-5; possible D gene TRBD1, 6 bases. V lost 2 bases, J lost 0 bases, and 16 bases lay in between. The CDR3 covers 17 residues. Germline lookup yields CDR1 SEHNR and CDR2 FQNEAQ (reference sequence). CDR3: CASSLQGLTEYQETQYF. CDR3 coding DNA: TGTGCCAGCAGCTTACAGGGGCTGACTGAGTACCAAGAGACCCAGTACTTC.

This clone came up a few times. The V and J genes are TRBV29-1 and TRBJ2-1; unclear D gene. Per germline, CDR1 SQVTM and CDR2 ANQGSEA. V was cut by 0 bases and J by 2 bases, with 14 bases left in between. This CDR3 is 16 amino acids long. For the CDR3, the DNA is TGCAGCGTTGAAGAATTTGGTAGCTATACCTACAATGAGCAGTTCTTC. Translation: CSVEEFGSYTYNEQFF.

This chain links TRBV4-2 with TRBJ1-5, with D possibly being TRBD1 (6 bases). With 1 base removed from V and 3 bases from J, the gap between germline ends came to 13 bases. The CDR3 spans 16 residues. The germline gives CDR1 LGHNA, CDR2 YNFKEQ. The CDR3 here is CASSQAPGALNQPQHF. CDR3 bases: TGTGCCAGCAGCCAAGCACCAGGGGCCCTCAATCAGCCCCAGCATTTT.

The CDR3 spells CATKRENTIYF. Here the CDR3 DNA reads TGTGCCACCAAGAGAGAAAACACCATATATTTT. The rearrangement uses TRBV19 and TRBJ1-3, with D unresolved. CDR3 length: 11 amino acids. V was trimmed by 10 bases and J by 6 bases, leaving 10 bases between them. Germline-derived CDR1 and CDR2 are LNHDA and SQIVND (reference sequence). Variable domain in full (rest from reference TRBV19 and TRBJ1-3): DGGITQSPKYLFRKEGQNVTLSCEQNLNHDAMYWYRQDPGQGLRLIYYSQIVNDFQKGDIAEGYSVSREKKESFPLTVTSAQKNPTAFYLCATKRENTIYFGEGSWLTVV.

This rearrangement joins TRBV27 to TRBJ1-6; tentative D call: TRBD1 (5 bases). Trimming took off 4 bases at V and 11 bases at J, with 15 bases between the two ends. The CDR3 loop spans 14 amino acids. CDR1 and CDR2 (germline): MNHEY, SMNVEV (reference sequence). Here the CDR3 reads CASSYLVGGAPLHF. CDR3 in DNA: TGTGCCAGCAGTTACTTGGTAGGAGGGGCACCCCTCCACTTT.

This rearrangement joins TRBV2 to TRBJ2-3; D unclear. The CDR3 is made up of 16 amino acids. V was shortened by 5 bases and J by 4 bases, with 19 bases between the two germline ends. Germline assignment: CDR1 SNHLY and CDR2 FYNNEI. CDR3 sequence: CASSSGSPLSADTQYF. CDR3 coding DNA: TGTGCCAGCAGTTCCGGGTCTCCACTAAGCGCAGATACGCAGTATTTT.